The 17 T cell receptor beta chains below were found in one sample sequenced in a study of blood T cell repertoires in COVID-19. The method was immunoSEQ multiplex PCR; TCRdb's version includes in-frame clones alone and lacks a portion of them. The data show 200,000 to 250,000 clones, around four fifths seen once. Sequenced input: peripheral blood. The origin of the receptors is a woman of 80 years or more with COVID-19, enrolled during active disease.

The chain couples TRBV9 to TRBJ1-4, with a possible D match to TRBD1 (5 bases). V dropped 0 bases and J dropped 8 bases, with 11 bases sitting between them. CDR3 size: 14 residues. Germline CDR1 reads SGDLS; CDR2 reads YYNGEE. The CDR3 bases are TGTGCCAGCAGCGTAGAAGGGGTGGGCGAAAAACTGTTTTTT. This sequence encodes CASSVEGVGEKLFF.

The chain combines TRBV4-1 with TRBJ1-4; perhaps TRBD1 as D (6 bases). CDR3 length: 15 amino acids. CDR1 and CDR2 (germline): MGHRA, YSYEKL. V lost 8 bases and J lost 5, with 18 bases in between. The CDR3 DNA sequence: TGCGCCAGCTACGGCGGCAGGGGAAGGAATGAAAAACTGTTTTTT. Amino acid sequence: CASYGGRGRNEKLFF.

The CDR3, as DNA: TGTGCCATCACGACGGGAGGGGCCGGGGAGCAGTACTTC. Amino acid sequence: CAITTGGAGEQYF. The chain uses TRBV10-3 and TRBJ2-7; 8 bases line up with TRBD2. The CDR3 contains 13 residues. CDR1 is ENHRY and CDR2 is SYGVKD in the germline V gene. The V gene end was trimmed by 7 bases and the J gene end by 7 bases; junction bases not matched to a gene: 9.

The J gene is TRBJ2-7, the V gene TRBV3-1 (or the pseudogene TRBV3-2); 10 nucleotides agree with TRBD1. From germline, CDR1 is LGHDT and CDR2 YNNKEL (reference sequence). V lost 2 bases to trimming and J lost 5 bases; unmatched junction nucleotides: 15. The CDR3 sequence is 18 residues long. Here the CDR3 reads CASSQPPSSRQGANEQYF. The CDR3 bases are TGTGCCAGCAGCCAACCACCTTCCTCGCGACAGGGGGCGAACGAGCAGTACTTC.

The chain couples TRBV19 to TRBJ2-5; 12 positions agree with TRBD1. Germline values: CDR1 LNHDA, CDR2 SQIVND (reference sequence). V was clipped by 6 bases and J by 5 bases; unmatched bases: 1. CDR3 length equals 13 residues. CDR3: CASRGQGAETQYF. CDR3 DNA sequence: TGTGCCAGTAGGGGACAGGGGGCCGAGACCCAGTACTTC.

This sequence joins TRBV19 and TRBJ1-3; tentative D call: TRBD1 (5 bases). V lost 7 bases and J 1 base, leaving 11 bases between the germline ends. CDR1 and CDR2 (germline): LNHDA, SQIVND (reference sequence). This CDR3 spans 14 amino acids. CDR3 DNA sequence: TGTGCCAGTACCGCGGGGCGATCTGGAAACACCATATATTTT. This translates into CASTAGRSGNTIYF.

The chain uses TRBV7-3 and TRBJ2-2, with 7 nucleotides matching TRBD2. CDR3 length: 14 amino acids. Trimming removed 5 bases from V and 2 bases from J; junction bases left unmatched: 2. Germline lookup yields CDR1 SGHTA and CDR2 FQGTGA. For the CDR3, the DNA is TGTGCCAGCAGCCGGGACTACAACACCGGGGAGCTGTTTTTT. Translation gives CASSRDYNTGELFF.

This chain connects TRBV27 to TRBJ2-7; D perhaps matches TRBD1 (6 bases). This CDR3 has 14 residues. V lost 2 bases, J lost 1 base, and 9 bases lay in between. Per the germline V gene, CDR1 is MNHEY and CDR2 is SMNVEV (reference sequence). CDR3 DNA: TGTGCCAGCAGTTTAGGGACACCATCCTACGAGCAGTACTTC. This gives the protein CASSLGTPSYEQYF.

The chain uses TRBV7-3 and TRBJ1-1, with a possible D match to TRBD1 (6 bases). This CDR3 contains 14 residues. Trimming pared 2 bases from V and 5 bases from J, leaving 12 bases between. Germline V gives CDR1 SGHTA, CDR2 FQGTGA. The CDR3 bases are TGTGCCAGCAGCTTATACAGGGAAGGTACTGAAGCTTTCTTT. Residues: CASSLYREGTEAFF. The full variable domain, rest sourced from reference TRBV7-3 and TRBJ1-1, is GAGVSQTPSNKVTEKGKYVELRCDPISGHTALYWYRQSLGQGPEFLIYFQGTGAADDSGLPNDRFFAVRPEGSVSTLKIQRTERGDSAVYLCASSLYREGTEAFFGQGTRLTVV.

This chain's CDR3 is CASRGLTGELFF. In DNA, the CDR3 is TGTGCCAGTCGGGGATTGACCGGGGAGCTGTTTTTT. The chain recombines TRBV7-2 with TRBJ2-2; D is perhaps TRBD2 (5 bases). Trimming took off 9 bases at V and 5 bases at J, with 10 bases between the two ends. The CDR3 contains 12 residues. Looked up from germline, CDR1 is SGHTA and CDR2 is FQGNSA. Variable domain in full (rest from reference TRBV7-2 and TRBJ2-2): GAGVSQSPSNKVTEKGKDVELRCDPISGHTALYWYRQSLGQGLEFLIYFQGNSAPDKSGLPSDRFSAERTGGSVSTLTIQRTQQEDSAVYLCASRGLTGELFFGEGSRLTVL.

The rearrangement joins TRBV7-2 to TRBJ1-1, with 9 bases that match TRBD1. CDR1 SGHTA and CDR2 FQGNSA come from the germline V gene. J gave up 6 bases and V 5 bases, and 19 bases lay outside the gene matches. CDR3 length equals 18 residues. CDR3 region: CASSNTGTGSGRISEAFF. DNA of the CDR3: TGTGCCAGCAGCAATACCGGGACAGGGAGCGGGCGGATATCTGAAGCTTTCTTT.

This clone was seen just once. The chain uses TRBV6-6 and TRBJ2-1; TRBD2 agrees at 10 bases. The V segment lost 5 bases and the J segment 0 bases; nucleotides outside the gene matches: 7. Per germline, CDR1 MNHNY and CDR2 SVGAGI (reference sequence). The CDR3 is 17 residues long. Written as DNA, the CDR3 is TGTGCCAGCAGTCTCCTAGCGGGGGCCAGCTCCTACAATGAGCAGTTCTTC. Amino acid sequence: CASSLLAGASSYNEQFF.

This chain uses TRBV5-1 with TRBJ2-1; 11 bases map to TRBD2. Germline V CDR1 and CDR2: SGHRS, YFSETQ. V was pared by 1 base and J by 6 bases, with 0 bases of the junction left unmatched. The length of the CDR3 is 14 residues. This CDR3 is CASSLTSGGNEQFF. CDR3 DNA: TGCGCCAGCAGCTTGACTAGCGGGGGCAATGAGCAGTTCTTC.

The table lists this clone with a count of one. This chain joins TRBV2 and TRBJ2-5; TRBD2 might be the D (6 bases). This CDR3 region has 15 residues. V lost 5 bases, J lost 4 bases, and 17 bases lay in between. From germline, CDR1 is SNHLY and CDR2 FYNNEI. The CDR3 coding sequence is TGTGCCAGCAGTCCATTTATCCCAGCGGGAGAGACCCAGTACTTC. Translating gives CASSPFIPAGETQYF. Complete variable domain (other parts from reference TRBV2 and TRBJ2-5): EPEVTQTPSHQVTQMGQEVILRCVPISNHLYFYWYRQILGQKVEFLVSFYNNEISEKSEIFDDQFSVERPDGSNFTLKIRSTKLEDSAMYFCASSPFIPAGETQYFGPGTRLLVL.

V usage is TRBV30 and J usage is TRBJ1-6, with no clear D. This CDR3 region has 11 residues. Germline CDR1 and CDR2: GTSNPN and SVGIG (reference sequence). Trimming cost V 1 base and J 13 bases, with 8 bases left between them. The CDR3 bases are TGTGCCTGGAGTGGAAGGAGTCCCCTCCACTTT. Its translation is CAWSGRSPLHF.

V is TRBV7-9 and J is TRBJ2-4; 7 bases agree with TRBD1. Trimming at V came to 5 bases and at J to 8 bases, leaving 12 bases not matched to a gene. The CDR3 spans 15 residues. Germline lookup yields CDR1 SEHNR and CDR2 FQNEAQ (reference sequence). The CDR3 sequence: CASSPATGRADIQYF. The CDR3 DNA sequence: TGTGCCAGCAGCCCCGCGACAGGGCGGGCAGACATTCAGTACTTC.

The chain is built from TRBV24-1 and TRBJ2-3; the match to TRBD2 covers 11 bases. CDR3 size: 18 residues. Germline V gene sequence: CDR1 KGHDR, CDR2 SFDVKD. V dropped 2 bases and J dropped 0; count of bases not matched to a gene: 6. CDR3 coding DNA: TGTGCCACCAGTGATTCCACACTAGCGGGGGTGAGCACAGATACGCAGTATTTT. It yields the protein CATSDSTLAGVSTDTQYF.